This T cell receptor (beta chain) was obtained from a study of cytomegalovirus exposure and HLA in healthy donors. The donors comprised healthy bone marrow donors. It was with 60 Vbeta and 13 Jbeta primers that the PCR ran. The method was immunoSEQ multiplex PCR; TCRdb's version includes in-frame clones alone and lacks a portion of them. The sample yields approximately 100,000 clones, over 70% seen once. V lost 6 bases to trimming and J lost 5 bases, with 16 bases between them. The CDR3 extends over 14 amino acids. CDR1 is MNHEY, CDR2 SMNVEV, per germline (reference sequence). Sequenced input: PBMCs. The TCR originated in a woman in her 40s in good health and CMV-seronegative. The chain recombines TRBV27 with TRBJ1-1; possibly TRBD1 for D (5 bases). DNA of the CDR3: TGTGCCAGCAGCCTACGGGGGGGAGGAACTGAAGCTTTCTTT. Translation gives CASSLRGGGTEAFF.